Each of the 15 T cell receptor beta chains below was sequenced from the same sample in a study of graft-versus-host responses after intestinal transplantation. No antigens are known for them. Generated by immunoSEQ multiplex PCR, the TCRdb table keeps only in-frame clones and is missing some. Of tens of thousands of clones in the sample, roughly four fifths were seen once. The sequencing used unstimulated CD8+ T cells sorted from spleen or lymph node cells, collected before transplant. These receptor sequences come from a human donor who was the organ donor for an intestinal transplant.

CDR3 sequence reads: CASSISGGPYNEQFF. CDR3 DNA: TGTGCCAGTAGTATTTCGGGGGGGCCCTACAATGAGCAGTTCTTC. The J gene is TRBJ2-1, the V gene TRBV19; 8 bases line up with TRBD2. Germline CDR1 reads LNHDA; CDR2 reads SQIVND (reference sequence). V gave up 3 bases and J gave up 2 bases; unmatched junction bases: 3. The CDR3 loop spans 15 amino acids.

This clone appeared once. The chain has TRBV27 and TRBJ1-4; no definite D call. The ends were cut back, 6 bases at V and 1 base at J, with 12 bases in the middle. The germline V gene has CDR1 MNHEY and CDR2 SMNVEV (reference sequence). CDR3 size: 15 residues. The CDR3 spells CASSWGGRTNEKLFF. CDR3 nucleotides: TGTGCCAGCAGCTGGGGAGGCAGAACTAATGAAAAACTGTTTTTT.

The rearrangement joins TRBV10-3 to TRBJ1-1; perhaps TRBD1 as D (5 bases). The CDR3 is made up of 16 amino acids. In germline, CDR1 is ENHRY, CDR2 SYGVKD. Trimming took 2 bases from V and 1 from J, leaving 14 bases between them. Here the CDR3 reads CAISEGREVGNTEAFF. CDR3 coding DNA: TGTGCCATCAGTGAGGGCAGGGAGGTGGGGAACACTGAAGCTTTCTTT.

This chain joins TRBV2 and TRBJ1-2; D possibly corresponds to TRBD1 (5 bases). V shed 4 bases and J shed 4 bases, with 16 bases lying between them. The CDR3 is made up of 15 amino acids. Per germline, CDR1 SNHLY and CDR2 FYNNEI. The CDR3 DNA sequence: TGTGCCAGCAGTGTTGAGGGGTCCCCTCGCTATGGCTACACCTTC. It yields the protein CASSVEGSPRYGYTF.

The rearrangement uses TRBV23-1 and TRBJ2-3; D is tentatively TRBD1 or TRBD2 (6 bases each). TRBV23-1 is filed as an ORF, its function uncertain. V lost 3 bases, J lost 2 bases, and 33 bases lay in between. The CDR3 totals 22 residues. DNA of the CDR3: TGCGCCAGCAGTCACCGCGGGGACACGTTCTTTTCTAAACACATAAACACAGATACGCAGTATTTT. Translation gives CASSHRGDTFFSKHINTDTQYF.

The rearrangement uses TRBV2 and TRBJ1-1; D may be TRBD1 (5 bases). The CDR3 consists of 15 residues. V lost 0 bases to trimming and J lost 1 base, with 9 bases between them. Germline CDR1 reads SNHLY; CDR2 reads FYNNEI. Here the CDR3 DNA reads TGTGCCAGCAGTGAAGCCCTGGGGCAGAACACTGAAGCTTTCTTT. Translating it yields CASSEALGQNTEAFF.

The count of this clone is one. This sequence joins TRBV10-2 and TRBJ2-7, with a weak D call TRBD1 (6 bases). The germline CDR1 and CDR2 sequences are WSHSY and SAAADI. The CDR3 extends over 13 amino acids. V lost 8 bases to trimming and J lost 3 bases, with 14 bases between them. This chain's CDR3 is CASATGWNYEQYF. The CDR3 region has the DNA TGCGCCAGCGCCACAGGGTGGAACTACGAGCAGTACTTC.

The chain joins TRBV6-6 to TRBJ2-1; 7 nucleotides align to TRBD2. V lost 0 bases, J lost 6 bases, and 8 bases stayed unmatched. This CDR3 region has 16 residues. Germline loops: CDR1 MNHNY, CDR2 SVGAGI (reference sequence). The CDR3 region is CASSYSPSGTRNEQFF. The CDR3 region has the DNA TGTGCCAGCAGTTACTCTCCCAGCGGGACTCGCAATGAGCAGTTCTTC.

This chain connects TRBV5-5 to TRBJ2-7; TRBD1 is a possible D gene (6 bases). Trimming stripped 3 bases from V and 2 bases from J, with 9 bases between. There are 13 residues in the CDR3. The germline gives CDR1 SGHKS, CDR2 YYEKEE (reference sequence). In DNA form, the CDR3 reads TGTGCCAGCAGCTGGGGGACAACCTACGAGCAGTACTTC. This sequence encodes CASSWGTTYEQYF.

V and J are TRBV7-2 and TRBJ2-7; 11 positions agree with TRBD1. Germline CDR1 reads SGHTA; CDR2 reads FQGNSA. This CDR3 region has 14 residues. Germline trimming cut 3 bases from V and 3 bases from J; bases unmatched to any gene: 1. CDR3: CASSFGTGGYEQYF. The CDR3 bases are TGTGCCAGCAGCTTCGGGACAGGGGGCTACGAGCAGTACTTC.

The gene calls are TRBV2 and TRBJ1-1, with D hard to call. The CDR3 is 16 amino acids. The V end was cut by 0 bases, the J end by 4 bases, with 15 bases between. Germline lookup yields CDR1 SNHLY and CDR2 FYNNEI. The CDR3 DNA follows: TGTGCCAGCAGTGAAGCGGTCAGCGCGGGAGCCACTGAAGCTTTCTTT. Translation gives CASSEAVSAGATEAFF.

The rearrangement uses TRBV5-6 and TRBJ2-1; TRBD1 might be the D (5 bases). Germline CDR1 and CDR2: SGHDT and YYEEEE. This CDR3 spans 17 amino acids. Trimming cost V 2 bases and J 2 bases, with 17 bases left between them. The CDR3, as DNA: TGTGCCAGCAGCTTAACCCTCAGGGATACTACCTACAATGAGCAGTTCTTC. Translated, it gives CASSLTLRDTTYNEQFF. The variable domain in full, completed from reference TRBV5-6 and TRBJ2-1, reads DAGVTQSPTHLIKTRGQQVTLRCSPKSGHDTVSWYQQALGQGPQFIFQYYEEEERQRGNFPDRFSGHQFPNYSSELNVNALLLGDSALYLCASSLTLRDTTYNEQFFGPGTRLTVL.

The chain is built from TRBV4-1 and TRBJ2-1; tentatively, D is TRBD2 (6 bases). V lost 2 bases and J lost 10, with 18 bases in between. Germline CDR1 is MGHRA and CDR2 is YSYEKL. The CDR3 extends over 15 amino acids. CDR3 sequence (DNA): TGCGCCAGCAGCCAACCATTCGGGAGTGATCTCGAGCAGTTCTTC. This codes for CASSQPFGSDLEQFF.

V is TRBV2 and J is TRBJ2-1; 13 positions match TRBD2. V trimming: 8 bases; J trimming: 4 bases; junction bases outside the gene matches: 5. This CDR3 spans 15 amino acids. Germline V gene data show CDR1 as SNHLY and CDR2 as FYNNEI. The CDR3 nucleotides read TGTGCCAGCCTCTCACTAGCGGGAGGGTACAATGAGCAGTTCTTC. It is translated as CASLSLAGGYNEQFF.

The chain links TRBV27 to TRBJ1-2; 7 bases are shared with TRBD1. Germline V CDR1 and CDR2: MNHEY, SMNVEV (reference sequence). The CDR3 spans 15 residues. The V segment lost 5 bases and the J segment 4 bases; nucleotides outside the gene matches: 10. Here the CDR3 DNA reads TGTGCCAGCAGTCTACCGGGACAGCCCTTCTATGGCTACACCTTC. This sequence encodes CASSLPGQPFYGYTF.